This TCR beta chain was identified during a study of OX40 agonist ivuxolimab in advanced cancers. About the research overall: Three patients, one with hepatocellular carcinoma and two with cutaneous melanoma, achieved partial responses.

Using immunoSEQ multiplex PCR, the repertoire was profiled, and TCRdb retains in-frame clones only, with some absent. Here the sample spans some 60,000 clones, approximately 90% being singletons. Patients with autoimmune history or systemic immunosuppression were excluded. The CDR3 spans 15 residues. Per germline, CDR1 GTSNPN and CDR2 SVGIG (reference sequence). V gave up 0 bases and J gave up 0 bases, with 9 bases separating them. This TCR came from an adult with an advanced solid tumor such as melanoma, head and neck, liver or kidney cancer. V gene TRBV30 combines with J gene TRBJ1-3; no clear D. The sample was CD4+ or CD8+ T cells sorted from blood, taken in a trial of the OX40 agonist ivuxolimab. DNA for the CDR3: TGTGCCTGGAGTGTACCTGGGGTCTCTGGAAACACCATATATTTT. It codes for CAWSVPGVSGNTIYF.